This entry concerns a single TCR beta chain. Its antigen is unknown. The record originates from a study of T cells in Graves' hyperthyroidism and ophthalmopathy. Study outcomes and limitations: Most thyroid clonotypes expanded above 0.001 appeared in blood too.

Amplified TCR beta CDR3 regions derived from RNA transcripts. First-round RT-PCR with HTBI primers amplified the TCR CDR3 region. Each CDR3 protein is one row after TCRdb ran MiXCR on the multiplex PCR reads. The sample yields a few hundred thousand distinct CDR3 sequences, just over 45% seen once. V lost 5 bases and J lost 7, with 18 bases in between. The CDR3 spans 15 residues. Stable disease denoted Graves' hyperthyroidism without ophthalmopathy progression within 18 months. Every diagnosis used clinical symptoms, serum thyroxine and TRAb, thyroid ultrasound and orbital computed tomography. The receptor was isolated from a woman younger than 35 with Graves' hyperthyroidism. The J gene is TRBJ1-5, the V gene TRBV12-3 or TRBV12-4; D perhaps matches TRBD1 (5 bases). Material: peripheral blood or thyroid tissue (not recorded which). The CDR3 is CASSESVQGGQPQHF. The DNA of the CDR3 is TGTGCCAGCAGTGAATCGGTTCAGGGTGGGCAGCCCCAGCATTTT.